This T cell receptor (beta chain) came from a study of cytomegalovirus exposure and HLA in healthy donors. Study-wide results and limits: It emerged from a later analysis that several of the most significant clusters appeared to be linked to common viral pathogens.

PCR was performed using 60 Vbeta and 13 Jbeta primers. Data came from immunoSEQ multiplex PCR; TCRdb stores just in-frame clones and leaves some out. The sample lists about 170,000 clones, about 88% seen once, with approximately 2.5% in the top ten. CDR1 and CDR2 (germline): MNHEY, SMNVEV (reference sequence). Trimming removed 5 bases at V and 0 bases at J, with 11 bases between. The CDR3 consists of 16 residues. This clone was detected once. Its specificity is not known. This TCR was sampled from a man younger than 45 in good health and CMV-seropositive. V is TRBV27 and J is TRBJ1-6; D may be TRBD1 (6 bases). Sequenced input: PBMCs. DNA of the CDR3: TGTGCCAGCAGTCCATGGGGGCGCTCCTATAATTCACCCCTCCACTTT. Protein: CASSPWGRSYNSPLHF.